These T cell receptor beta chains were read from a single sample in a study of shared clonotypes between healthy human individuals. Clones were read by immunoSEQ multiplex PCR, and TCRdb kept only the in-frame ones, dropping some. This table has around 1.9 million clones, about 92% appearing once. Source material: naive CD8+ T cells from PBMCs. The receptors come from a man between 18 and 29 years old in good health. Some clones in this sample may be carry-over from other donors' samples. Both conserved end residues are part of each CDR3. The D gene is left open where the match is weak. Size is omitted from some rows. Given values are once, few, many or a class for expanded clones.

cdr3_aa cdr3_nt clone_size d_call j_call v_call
CASSSRTTRVDTQYF TGTGCCAGCAGCTCCCGGACTACGAGGGTGGATACGCAGTATTTT NA NA TRBJ2-3 TRBV7-9
CASSVGRPEVNVLTF TGTGCCAGCAGCGTAGGCCGGCCTGAGGTCAACGTCCTGACTTTC once NA TRBJ2-6 TRBV9
CASWASGYNEQFF TGTGCCAGCTGGGCTAGCGGTTACAATGAGCAGTTCTTC NA TRBD2 TRBJ2-1 TRBV6-5
CASSVGISGNEQFF TGTGCCAGCAGCGTAGGGATTTCAGGCAATGAGCAGTTCTTC NA NA TRBJ2-1 TRBV9
CASSVVDAGGYTF TGTGCCAGCAGCGTAGTAGATGCGGGAGGCTACACCTTC NA NA TRBJ1-2 TRBV9
CASSQRGLDTKDEKLFF TGCGCCAGCAGCCAACGGGGCCTGGACACCAAGGATGAAAAACTGTTTTTT once NA TRBJ1-4 TRBV4-3
CASSLETLSGFYEQYF TGTGCCAGCAGCTTAGAGACTCTCTCTGGGTTCTACGAGCAGTACTTC NA NA TRBJ2-7 TRBV7-2
CASSSGRDSGTGELFF TGTGCCAGCAGCTCCGGCCGGGACTCGGGCACCGGGGAGCTGTTTTTT NA NA TRBJ2-2 TRBV7-3
CASSFSGGEQFF TGTGCCAGCAGTTTCAGCGGGGGCGAGCAGTTCTTC NA TRBD2 TRBJ2-1 TRBV6-5
CASSSAGQGVEKLFF TGTGCCAGCAGCTCCGCGGGACAGGGTGTTGAAAAACTGTTTTTT NA TRBD1 TRBJ1-4 TRBV13
CASNPQDAGTGELFF TGTGCCAGCAACCCGCAGGATGCGGGCACCGGGGAGCTGTTTTTT NA NA TRBJ2-2 TRBV7-9
CASSKLRTGTDTQYF TGTGCCAGTAGTAAGTTGAGGACTGGCACAGATACGCAGTATTTT NA NA TRBJ2-3 TRBV19
CASSPGTTWGNIQYF TGTGCCAGCAGCCCCGGGACCACCTGGGGGAACATTCAGTACTTC NA NA TRBJ2-4 TRBV14
CASSPQRGGDNYGYTF TGCGCCAGCAGCCCCCAGAGGGGGGGCGACAACTATGGCTACACCTTC NA NA TRBJ1-2 TRBV4-1
CASSQDKGAGNEQFF TGTGCCAGCAGCCAAGACAAGGGGGCAGGGAATGAGCAGTTCTTC NA TRBD1 TRBJ2-1 TRBV4-2
CASSPGLAATDTQYF TGTGCCAGCAGCCCGGGACTAGCGGCCACAGATACGCAGTATTTT NA TRBD2 TRBJ2-3 TRBV7-9
CASSSGTDTQYF TGTGCCAGCAGCTCCGGCACAGATACGCAGTATTTT NA NA TRBJ2-3 TRBV28
CASSLIPVVAASKDTQYF TGTGCCAGCAGCTTGATCCCCGTCGTAGCGGCCTCCAAAGATACGCAGTATTTT NA NA TRBJ2-3 TRBV5-6
CASSLSYRPFNEKLFF TGTGCCAGCAGCTTGTCTTACAGGCCCTTTAATGAAAAACTGTTTTTT NA NA TRBJ1-4 TRBV11-2
CASSAAMNTEAFF TGTGCCAGCAGTGCGGCTATGAACACTGAAGCTTTCTTT NA NA TRBJ1-1 TRBV7-9
CSARDRDGRLF TGCAGTGCTAGAGATAGGGACGGCCGGCTCTTC NA NA TRBJ2-1 TRBV20-1
CASSLGTDTQYF TGTGCCAGCAGCTTAGGCACAGATACGCAGTATTTT NA NA TRBJ2-3 TRBV7-6
CASSGGRTETQYF TGCGCCAGCAGCGGGGGCCGGACAGAGACCCAGTACTTC NA NA TRBJ2-5 TRBV10-2
CASSYRPTTGYEQYF TGTGCCAGCAGTTACAGACCGACTACGGGGTACGAGCAGTACTTC NA NA TRBJ2-7 TRBV6-6
CASSLVRGMGQGNTGELFF TGTGCCAGCAGTTTAGTGAGGGGTATGGGACAGGGGAACACCGGGGAGCTGTTTTTT NA TRBD1 TRBJ2-2 TRBV28
CASSPRGVSYEQYF TGTGCCAGCAGTCCCCGGGGAGTCTCCTACGAGCAGTACTTC NA NA TRBJ2-7 TRBV28
CASSLSVGPSNEKLFF TGTGCCAGCAGTTTGTCGGTGGGGCCATCTAATGAAAAACTGTTTTTT NA NA TRBJ1-4 TRBV27
CASSQEGGLAGTNEQFF TGTGCCAGCAGCCAAGAAGGGGGACTAGCGGGAACCAATGAGCAGTTCTTC NA TRBD2 TRBJ2-1 TRBV7-9
CASSQSARIQETQYF TGCGCCAGCAGCCAATCAGCACGGATACAAGAGACCCAGTACTTC NA NA TRBJ2-5 TRBV4-1
CASSPEQGNYGYTF TGTGCCAGCTCACCGGAGCAGGGAAACTATGGCTACACCTTC NA NA TRBJ1-2 TRBV18
CAWTIQDTEAFF TGTGCCTGGACAATACAGGACACTGAAGCTTTCTTT few NA TRBJ1-1 TRBV30
CASRPRGVGQPQHF TGTGCCAGCAGACCGAGGGGGGTAGGGCAGCCCCAGCATTTT NA NA TRBJ1-5 TRBV28
CASSYGAASYEQYF TGTGCCAGCAGTTACGGCGCGGCTAGTTACGAGCAGTACTTC NA NA TRBJ2-7 TRBV6-5
CASSVSGASGNTIYF TGCGCCAGCAGTGTCTCAGGGGCGAGTGGAAACACCATATATTTT NA NA TRBJ1-3 TRBV5-1
CASSFGLAGGSGVDTQYF TGTGCCAGCAGCTTTGGACTAGCGGGAGGGAGCGGAGTAGATACGCAGTATTTT NA TRBD2 TRBJ2-3 TRBV7-8
CASSLFPGSTEAFF TGTGCCAGCAGCTTATTTCCGGGGAGCACTGAAGCTTTCTTT NA NA TRBJ1-1 TRBV7-3
CATQGSFEQYF TGTGCCACACAGGGGAGCTTCGAGCAGTACTTC NA TRBD1 TRBJ2-7 TRBV6-1
CASSYSRGYSSYEQYF TGCGCCAGCAGCTACTCCAGGGGGTATAGCTCCTACGAGCAGTACTTC NA TRBD1 TRBJ2-7 TRBV5-1
CASSVGTTTYEQYF TGTGCCAGCAGCGTAGGGACTACCACCTACGAGCAGTACTTC NA NA TRBJ2-7 TRBV9
CASSSTLAGIQETQYF TGCGCCAGCAGCTCGACCCTAGCGGGGATCCAAGAGACCCAGTACTTC NA TRBD2 TRBJ2-5 TRBV5-1
CASSSVGQGFLDTEAFF TGTGCCAGCAGTTCGGTAGGGCAGGGGTTTTTAGACACTGAAGCTTTCTTT NA NA TRBJ1-1 TRBV27
CASSFVRGNNYGYTF TGTGCCAGCAGTTTCGTGCGGGGAAATAACTATGGCTACACCTTC few NA TRBJ1-2 TRBV28
CASSPYKRTQETQYF TGTGCCAGTAGTCCCTACAAGCGGACACAAGAGACCCAGTACTTC NA NA TRBJ2-5 TRBV19
CASSLAQTGLAGDLEQFF TGTGCCAGCAGCTTAGCCCAGACGGGACTAGCGGGAGATCTTGAGCAGTTCTTC once TRBD2 TRBJ2-1 TRBV7-9
CASSEHPRAEAFF TGTGCCAGCAGCGAACACCCCAGGGCTGAAGCTTTCTTT NA NA TRBJ1-1 TRBV7-9
CASSSRGAQETQYF TGTGCCAGCAGCAGCAGAGGGGCCCAAGAGACCCAGTACTTC NA NA TRBJ2-5 TRBV7-9
CASSFDRGPGANVLTF TGCGCCAGCAGCTTCGACAGGGGACCTGGGGCCAACGTCCTGACTTTC NA TRBD1 TRBJ2-6 TRBV5-1
CASSTGTSGSYEQYF TGTGCCAGCAGCACAGGGACTAGCGGTTCCTACGAGCAGTACTTC once TRBD2 TRBJ2-7 TRBV5-4
CSVANEGLKWNEQYF TGCAGCGTTGCTAATGAGGGACTCAAATGGAACGAGCAGTACTTC NA NA TRBJ2-7 TRBV29-1
CASSDVSKETQYF TGTGCCAGCAGTGATGTGAGCAAAGAGACCCAGTACTTC NA NA TRBJ2-5 TRBV2
CSVDSETSGSSYEQYF TGCAGCGTCGACAGCGAGACTAGCGGGAGTTCCTACGAGCAGTACTTC NA TRBD2 TRBJ2-7 TRBV29-1
CASSIFGYEQYF TGTGCCAGTAGTATTTTCGGCTACGAGCAGTACTTC NA NA TRBJ2-7 TRBV19
CAISGASGSSYEQYF TGTGCCATCAGTGGTGCCTCAGGTTCCTCCTACGAGCAGTACTTC NA NA TRBJ2-7 TRBV10-3
CSVEDGRGEAEAFF TGCAGCGTTGAAGATGGAAGGGGGGAGGCTGAAGCTTTCTTT NA NA TRBJ1-1 TRBV29-1
CASSQDRATGGVNEQYF TGCGCCAGCAGCCAAGATAGGGCGACAGGGGGCGTGAACGAGCAGTACTTC NA TRBD1 TRBJ2-7 TRBV4-3
CASSRATGGDTGELFF TGTGCCAGCAGCCGTGCTACAGGGGGCGACACCGGGGAGCTGTTTTTT NA TRBD1 TRBJ2-2 TRBV7-3
CASRKDRGLTDTQYF TGTGCCAGCAGGAAGGACAGGGGACTCACAGATACGCAGTATTTT NA TRBD1 TRBJ2-3 TRBV6-5
CSVPRGGEQYF TGCAGCGTTCCCAGGGGGGGCGAGCAGTACTTC NA NA TRBJ2-7 TRBV29-1
CASSLASTPGEQYF TGTGCCAGCAGCTTGGCTAGTACCCCCGGGGAGCAGTACTTC NA NA TRBJ2-7 TRBV5-4